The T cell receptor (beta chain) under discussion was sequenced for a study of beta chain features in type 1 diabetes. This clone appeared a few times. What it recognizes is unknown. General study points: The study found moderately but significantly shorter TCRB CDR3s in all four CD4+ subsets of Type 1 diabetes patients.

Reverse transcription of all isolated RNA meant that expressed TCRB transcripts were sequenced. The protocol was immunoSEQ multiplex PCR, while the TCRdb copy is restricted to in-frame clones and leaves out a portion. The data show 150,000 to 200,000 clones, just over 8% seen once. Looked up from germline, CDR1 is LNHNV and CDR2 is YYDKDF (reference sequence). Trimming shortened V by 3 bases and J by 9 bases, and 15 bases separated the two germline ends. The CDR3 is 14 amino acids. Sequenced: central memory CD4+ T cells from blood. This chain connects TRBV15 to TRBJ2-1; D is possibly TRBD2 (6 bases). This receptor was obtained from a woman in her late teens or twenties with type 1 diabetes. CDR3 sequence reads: CATSRGRDSREQFF. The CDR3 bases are TGTGCCACCAGCAGGGGACGGGACTCGCGTGAGCAGTTCTTC.